This T cell receptor (beta chain) was captured by sequencing in a study of Tregs in tolerant kidney transplant recipients. Study results and limitations: Tregs expanded with activated donor B cells seemed most donor-specific. This study did not directly address biological reproducibility. Findings come from small patient numbers and require larger validation.

The data were produced by immunoSEQ multiplex PCR, yet TCRdb's version contains in-frame clones alone and is incomplete. The sample records 50,000 or so clones, about 90% being singletons. The germline V gene encodes CDR1 SGHAT and CDR2 FQNNGV. This CDR3 comprises 17 residues. J lost 6 bases, V lost 3 bases, and 11 bases had no gene match. Recipients received nonmyeloablative bone marrow transplants from related graft donors, with transient mixed chimerism. Unstimulated Tregs (CD4+CD25+CD127-) and CD4+CD25- non-Tregs were sorted from PBMCs. Concerning this clone itself: Its antigen is currently unknown.

V and J are TRBV11-2 and TRBJ2-1; 10 nucleotides agree with TRBD2. This TCR derives from a human patient who received a combined kidney and bone marrow transplant. The T cells may come from the graft donor. Sequenced here: CD8+ T cells from blood (PBMCs), sampled 24 months after the transplant. The CDR3 DNA reads TGTGCCAGCAGCTTTGGGCTAGCGGGGGCGGGGGGCAATGAGCAGTTCTTC. This encodes CASSFGLAGAGGNEQFF. The whole variable domain, remainder taken from reference TRBV11-2 and TRBJ2-1, is EAGVAQSPRYKIIEKRQSVAFWCNPISGHATLYWYQQILGQGPKLLIQFQNNGVVDDSQLPKDRFSAERLKGVDSTLKIQPAKLEDSAVYLCASSFGLAGAGGNEQFFGPGTRLTVL.